Listed here are 9 T cell receptor beta chains from one sample, sequenced in a study of shared clonotypes between healthy human individuals. The naive CD8 population came from CD45RO-negative cells selected for CCR7, without terminally differentiated effector memory CD45RA+ cells. Profiling relied on immunoSEQ multiplex PCR, and the TCRdb table lists in-frame clones only, not all of them. The profile shows 630,000 or so clones, roughly 98% of them singletons. Material for sequencing was naive CD8+ T cells sorted from blood. The receptors here all came from a man younger than 45 in good health.

The chain uses TRBV15 and TRBJ2-1; 10 positions agree with TRBD1. Germline V CDR1 and CDR2: LNHNV, YYDKDF (reference sequence). The CDR3 is made up of 16 amino acids. V dropped 2 bases and J dropped 3; count of bases not matched to a gene: 4. CDR3 DNA sequence: TGTGCCACCAGCAGATCGTGGACAGGGGGCTACAATGAGCAGTTCTTC. Translated: CATSRSWTGGYNEQFF.

In its sample, this clone was seen a few times. The chain has TRBV6-1 and TRBJ1-5; D remains unclear. The germline gives CDR1 MNHNS, CDR2 SASEGT. The V end was cut by 1 base, the J end by 3 bases, with 19 bases between. CDR3 length equals 18 residues. CDR3 region: CASSEGGGWIRYNQPQHF. CDR3 DNA sequence: TGTGCCAGCAGTGAAGGTGGAGGGTGGATTCGATACAATCAGCCCCAGCATTTT.

The J gene is TRBJ2-5, the V gene TRBV14, with D hard to call. The CDR3 sequence is 13 residues long. With 0 bases removed from V and 0 bases from J, the gap between germline ends came to 2 bases. Germline V lookup: CDR1 SGHDN, CDR2 FVKESK. The CDR3 protein is CASSQENQETQYF. CDR3 DNA: TGTGCCAGCAGCCAAGAGAACCAAGAGACCCAGTACTTC.

The V call is TRBV4-3, the J call TRBJ1-5; the D is unclear. V was pared by 0 bases and J by 2 bases, with 11 bases between. Per the germline V gene, CDR1 is LGHNA and CDR2 is YSLEER. This CDR3 has 16 amino acids. The CDR3 loop reads CASSQEAVMGNQPQHF. CDR3 DNA sequence: TGCGCCAGCAGCCAAGAGGCCGTCATGGGCAATCAGCCCCAGCATTTT.

Worth noting for this clone: An end of the junction differs from the germline gene, which may be a read error. This chain links TRBV7-7 with TRBJ2-2, with 11 bases identical to TRBD1. CDR3 size: 18 residues. The V gene's germline CDR1 is SSHAT and CDR2 FNYEAQ (reference sequence). CDR3 in DNA: TGTGCTAGCAGCGAAAGGGGACAGGGGGGCAAGAACACCGGGGAGCTGTTTTTT. Protein sequence: CASSERGQGGKNTGELFF.

J is TRBJ2-5 and V is TRBV9; 9 bases are shared with TRBD1. Per the germline V gene, CDR1 is SGDLS and CDR2 is YYNGEE. V trimming: 3 bases; J trimming: 4 bases; junction bases outside the gene matches: 7. This CDR3 is 15 amino acids long. CDR3 sequence (DNA): TGTGCCAGCAGCGACAACAGGGGGCAAGGAGAGACCCAGTACTTC. This gives the protein CASSDNRGQGETQYF.

The chain has TRBV29-1 and TRBJ1-1; TRBD1 might be the D (5 bases). From germline, CDR1 is SQVTM and CDR2 ANQGSEA. There are 11 residues in the CDR3. The CDR3 DNA follows: TGCAGTTTCAATAAGGGGACTGAAGCTTTCTTT. As protein: CSFNKGTEAFF.

Concerning this clone: A junction boundary mismatches the germline segment, possibly from a read error. The chain joins TRBV2 to TRBJ1-1; the D gene is possibly TRBD1 (5 bases). Germline V gene lookup returns CDR1 SNHLY and CDR2 FYNNEI. The CDR3 is 15 amino acids. This CDR3 reads CASSEASGAGTEVFF. CDR3 nucleotides: TGTGCCAGCAGTGAAGCGTCCGGGGCAGGAACTGAAGTTTTCTTT.

The chain carries TRBV6-5 and TRBJ2-7, with D perhaps TRBD1 or TRBD2 (7 bases each). This CDR3 region has 14 residues. Germline V gene lookup returns CDR1 MNHEY and CDR2 SVGAGI. The V gene lost 3 bases and the J gene lost 3 bases, with 12 bases spanning the gap. CDR3 sequence: CASSYQGGFYEQYF. The CDR3 region has the DNA TGTGCCAGCAGTTATCAGGGGGGGTTCTACGAGCAGTACTTC.